These 22 T cell receptor beta chains were sequenced from one sample in a study of CD8 T cells in Susac syndrome. Random hexamers were used to reverse transcribe the RNA input (roughly 0.5 to 1 ug). Each CDR3 protein is one row after TCRdb ran MiXCR on the immunoSEQ multiplex PCR reads. The data contain approximately 110,000 distinct CDR3 sequences, 90% to 95% of them singletons. The sequenced material came from CD4+ T cells from PBMCs. The receptors were sampled from a human donor in good health.

This clonotype was counted between two and nine times. The CDR3 region has the DNA TGCAGCGTGGGTATATATCAGGGGGCGCTGGGAGAGACTGAAGCTTTCTTT. It is translated as CSVGIYQGALGETEAFF. V usage is TRBV29-1 and J usage is TRBJ1-1, with 8 bases identical to TRBD1. Germline CDR1 reads SQVTM; CDR2 reads ANQGSEA. V gave up 6 bases and J gave up 5 bases; unmatched junction bases: 20. The CDR3 extends over 17 amino acids.

The chain joins TRBV6-2 or TRBV6-3 to TRBJ1-2; 7 bases align to TRBD1. This CDR3 region has 14 residues. V shed 6 bases and J 3 bases; nucleotides not matched to a gene: 7. Germline V gene sequence: CDR1 MNHEY, CDR2 SVGEGT. DNA for the CDR3: TGTGCCAGCAGACGAGCCGGGACAGACTATGGCTACACCTTC. Its translation: CASRRAGTDYGYTF.

The rearrangement links TRBV7-2 to TRBJ2-1; TRBD2 aligns across 7 bases. There are 15 residues in the CDR3. Germline CDR1 SGHTA, CDR2 FQGNSA. V lost 2 bases, J lost 9 bases, and 10 bases stayed unmatched. The CDR3 DNA is TGTGCCAGCAGCTTATCGGCGGGAGTCTCTAGTGAGCAGTTCTTC. This gives the protein CASSLSAGVSSEQFF.

This sequence joins TRBV12-3 or TRBV12-4 and TRBJ2-1, with D perhaps given as TRBD1 or TRBD2 (6 bases each). Trimming removed 5 bases at V and 8 bases at J, with 16 bases between. The CDR3 runs to 14 residues. The CDR3 is CASSLEGGWDEQFF. The CDR3 coding sequence is TGTGCCAGCAGTCTCGAAGGGGGGTGGGATGAGCAGTTCTTC.

The sample holds one count of this clonotype. The rearrangement joins TRBV19 to TRBJ1-1; D unclear. CDR1 is LNHDA, CDR2 SQIVND, per germline (reference sequence). CDR3 length: 13 residues. Trimming stripped 11 bases from V and 6 bases from J, with 19 bases between. Here the CDR3 DNA reads TGTGCCGCTGAAGGTCGGGCGCAGGCTGAAGCTTTCTTT. Its translation: CAAEGRAQAEAFF. The variable domain in full, completed from reference TRBV19 and TRBJ1-1, reads DGGITQSPKYLFRKEGQNVTLSCEQNLNHDAMYWYRQDPGQGLRLIYYSQIVNDFQKGDIAEGYSVSREKKESFPLTVTSAQKNPTAFYLCAAEGRAQAEAFFGQGTRLTVV.

This rearrangement joins TRBV7-9 to TRBJ1-1; possibly TRBD1 for D (6 bases). The CDR3 totals 13 residues. Looked up from germline, CDR1 is SEHNR and CDR2 is FQNEAQ (reference sequence). V dropped 5 bases and J dropped 6 bases, with 13 bases sitting between them. CDR3 sequence: CASSPRRGPEAFF. As DNA, the CDR3 is TGTGCCAGCAGCCCCCGCAGGGGTCCTGAAGCTTTCTTT.

V gene TRBV5-6 combines with J gene TRBJ1-1; 10 nucleotides line up with TRBD1. The V gene's germline CDR1 is SGHDT and CDR2 YYEEEE. The junction had 9 bases not matched to a gene; V was cut back by 4 bases and J by 6 bases. This CDR3 contains 15 residues. The CDR3 region has the DNA TGTGCCAGCAGCAAGACAGGGGGCCCAAAGCCTGAAGCTTTCTTT. Its translation is CASSKTGGPKPEAFF.

This sequence joins TRBV6-2 or TRBV6-3 and TRBJ1-1, with unresolved D. The V end was cut by 2 bases, the J end by 3 bases, with 10 bases between. The germline gives CDR1 MNHEY, CDR2 SVGEGT. The CDR3 consists of 14 residues. The CDR3 reads CASSYTPGDTEAFF. CDR3 nucleotides: TGTGCCAGCAGTTACACCCCCGGGGACACTGAAGCTTTCTTT.

This chain uses TRBV5-4 with TRBJ1-1; D is possibly TRBD1 (6 bases). V was clipped by 4 bases and J by 6 bases, with 22 bases between them. This CDR3 has 16 residues. CDR1 is SGHNT and CDR2 is YYREEE in the germline V gene (reference sequence). Written as DNA, the CDR3 is TGTGCCAGCAGCCCGGAGGGGGGCCTCTGGGAGGCTGAAGCTTTCTTT. As protein: CASSPEGGLWEAEAFF. Together with reference TRBV5-4 and TRBJ1-1, the CDR3 gives the full variable domain: ETGVTQSPTHLIKTRGQQVTLRCSSQSGHNTVSWYQQALGQGPQFIFQYYREEENGRGNFPPRFSGLQFPNYSSELNVNALELDDSALYLCASSPEGGLWEAEAFFGQGTRLTVV.

This clonotype occurred once. This chain uses TRBV2 with TRBJ2-5; the D is unclear. Germline V CDR1 and CDR2: SNHLY, FYNNEI. This CDR3 region has 14 residues. V dropped 4 bases and J dropped 5 bases, with 14 bases sitting between them. The CDR3 spells CASSVTALVETQYF. The CDR3 DNA is TGTGCCAGCAGTGTTACGGCTTTAGTGGAGACCCAGTACTTC. Supplemented by reference TRBV2 and TRBJ2-5, the full variable domain reads EPEVTQTPSHQVTQMGQEVILRCVPISNHLYFYWYRQILGQKVEFLVSFYNNEISEKSEIFDDQFSVERPDGSNFTLKIRSTKLEDSAMYFCASSVTALVETQYFGPGTRLLVL.

V is TRBV2 and J is TRBJ1-5; perhaps TRBD1 as D (6 bases). V lost 6 bases and J 8 bases, leaving 11 bases between the germline ends. The CDR3 runs 12 residues. CDR1 SNHLY and CDR2 FYNNEI come from the germline V gene. The CDR3 loop is CASRGRQEPQHF. CDR3 DNA sequence: TGTGCCAGCAGGGGGAGACAGGAGCCCCAGCATTTT.

The chain couples TRBV7-9 to TRBJ2-1; D gene uncertain. The germline V and J ends were trimmed by 7 bases and 0 bases, with 7 bases remaining between them. CDR1 SEHNR and CDR2 FQNEAQ come from the germline V gene (reference sequence). CDR3 length: 13 residues. The CDR3 nucleotides are TGTGCCAGCATCCCTCGCTCCTACAATGAGCAGTTCTTC. Translated, it gives CASIPRSYNEQFF. The full variable domain, rest sourced from reference TRBV7-9 and TRBJ2-1, is DTGVSQNPRHKITKRGQNVTFRCDPISEHNRLYWYRQTLGQGPEFLTYFQNEAQLEKSRLLSDRFSAERPKGSFSTLEIQRTEQGDSAMYLCASIPRSYNEQFFGPGTRLTVL.

The J gene is TRBJ2-3, the V gene TRBV7-2; either TRBD1 or TRBD2 may fit D (5 bases each). Germline CDR1 reads SGHTA; CDR2 reads FQGNSA. This CDR3 contains 16 residues. The V end was cut by 4 bases, the J end by 6 bases, with 20 bases between. The CDR3: CASSSPGTSPRDTQYF. CDR3 in DNA: TGTGCCAGCAGCTCGCCGGGGACCAGTCCGCGCGATACGCAGTATTTT. The full variable domain, in which reference TRBV7-2 and TRBJ2-3 provide the parts outside the CDR3, is GAGVSQSPSNKVTEKGKDVELRCDPISGHTALYWYRQSLGQGLEFLIYFQGNSAPDKSGLPSDRFSAERTGGSVSTLTIQRTQQEDSAVYLCASSSPGTSPRDTQYFGPGTRLTVL.

The rearrangement links TRBV7-4 to TRBJ1-5; D not certain. Deletions cut 6 bases from V and 4 bases from J, with 4 bases between. The CDR3 has 11 amino acids. Germline CDR1 reads SGHVT; CDR2 reads SQSDAQ. In DNA form, the CDR3 reads TGTGCCAGCAGAGATAATCAGCCCCAGCATTTT. It translates to CASRDNQPQHF.

The chain couples TRBV18 to TRBJ2-6, with 8 bases aligning to TRBD1. V dropped 3 bases and J dropped 3; count of bases not matched to a gene: 7. The CDR3 contains 17 residues. Germline CDR1 is KGHSH and CDR2 is LQKENI. The CDR3 loop is CASSPVGQGGGANVLTF. The CDR3 nucleotides read TGTGCCAGCTCACCCGTAGGACAGGGCGGTGGGGCCAACGTCCTGACTTTC.

The chain carries TRBV6-2 or TRBV6-3 and TRBJ2-3; tentatively, D is TRBD1 or TRBD2 (5 bases each). From germline, CDR1 is MNHEY and CDR2 SVGEGT. V lost 2 bases, J lost 9 bases, and 9 bases lay in between. CDR3 size: 12 residues. As DNA, the CDR3 is TGTGCCAGCAGTTACGGCCGGGGCACGCAGTATTTT. Translated, it gives CASSYGRGTQYF.

The V and J genes are TRBV20-1 and TRBJ1-1; D is unclear. In germline, CDR1 is DFQATT, CDR2 SNEGSKA (reference sequence). The CDR3 runs 13 residues. With 3 bases removed from V and 1 base from J, the gap between germline ends came to 9 bases. This CDR3 reads CSASWWRNTEAFF. The CDR3 DNA reads as TGCAGTGCTAGTTGGTGGAGGAACACTGAAGCTTTCTTT.

This chain uses TRBV19 with TRBJ2-7; D may match TRBD1 or TRBD2 (6 bases each). The CDR3 is 15 amino acids. The germline V and J ends were trimmed by 1 base and 2 bases, with 12 bases remaining between them. Germline lookup yields CDR1 LNHDA and CDR2 SQIVND (reference sequence). Here the CDR3 DNA reads TGTGCCAGTAGTATAGGGGGGGCACAGGCCTACGAGCAGTACTTC. Its protein product is CASSIGGAQAYEQYF.

The chain employs TRBV24-1 and TRBJ2-5, with D perhaps TRBD2 (5 bases). The length of the CDR3 is 15 residues. Germline V CDR1 and CDR2: KGHDR, SFDVKD. V was trimmed by 5 bases and J by 5 bases, leaving 17 bases between them. The CDR3 DNA reads as TGTGCCACCAGTGCGGGATTCTCGAGTTCGGAGACCCAGTACTTC. Translation gives CATSAGFSSSETQYF.

The rearrangement links TRBV20-1 to TRBJ1-2, with a weak D call TRBD1 (6 bases). From germline, CDR1 is DFQATT and CDR2 SNEGSKA (reference sequence). CDR3 length: 14 residues. V was pared by 1 base and J by 3 bases, with 12 bases between. The CDR3 bases are TGCAGTGCTAGAGGCCAGGGGCGTGACTATGGCTACACCTTC. This codes for CSARGQGRDYGYTF.

This chain joins TRBV7-8 and TRBJ2-3, with D uncertain. Trimming stripped 3 bases from V and 4 bases from J, with 8 bases between. The CDR3 has 13 residues. Germline CDR1 SGHVS, CDR2 FQNEAQ. DNA for the CDR3: TGTGCCAGCAGCTTTTTTGGGGCAGATACGCAGTATTTT. Its translation: CASSFFGADTQYF.

This clonotype was found a few times. The rearrangement uses TRBV5-7 and TRBJ2-2; D is unclear. TRBV5-7 is flagged as an ORF with uncertain function. This CDR3 region has 13 residues. The V gene lost 4 bases and the J gene lost 5 bases, with 9 bases spanning the gap. The CDR3 spells CASSPGRTGELFF. CDR3 DNA: TGTGCCAGCAGCCCTGGACGGACCGGGGAGCTGTTTTTT.